The rows below give T cell receptor beta chains drawn from one sample of a study of blood T cell repertoires in COVID-19. Sequencing was performed with immunoSEQ multiplex PCR; in TCRdb, only in-frame clones are kept and a portion is missing. The sample has roughly 670,000 clones, 85% to 90% seen once. Source material: peripheral blood. The receptors here all came from a young woman with acute or convalescent COVID-19. Each CDR3 is given with its conserved first and last residue. A D gene is named only where the DNA matches it firmly. Clone size is given for some rows only: seen once, a few or many times, or a class if the clone is expanded.

J gene: TRBJ1-1
V gene: TRBV21-1
D gene: NA
clone size: NA
CDR3 DNA: TGTGCCAGCAGCAACCCGGGACAGGACACTGAAGCTTTCTTT
CDR3 protein: CASSNPGQDTEAFF

J gene: TRBJ2-1
V gene: TRBV7-2
D gene: TRBD2
clone size: NA
CDR3 DNA: TGTGCCAGCAGCTTAGCTCCCCCGCGGGTGGCGGGAGCTTACAATGAGCAGTTCTTC
CDR3 protein: CASSLAPPRVAGAYNEQFF

J gene: TRBJ2-5
V gene: TRBV4-1
D gene: TRBD2
clone size: NA
CDR3 DNA: TGCGCCAGCAGCCACCTTGTAAGGGGGGGGCTAGCGGGGAAGGAGACCCAGTACTTC
CDR3 protein: CASSHLVRGGLAGKETQYF

J gene: TRBJ2-2
V gene: TRBV18
D gene: NA
clone size: NA
CDR3 DNA: TGTGCCAGCTCACCACGAGTCTCAACTCTCACCGGGGAGCTGTTTTTT
CDR3 protein: CASSPRVSTLTGELFF

J gene: TRBJ1-2
V gene: TRBV9
D gene: NA
clone size: NA
CDR3 DNA: TGTGCCAGCAGCGTATCCACTTCGGGTGGCTACACCTTC
CDR3 protein: CASSVSTSGGYTF

J gene: TRBJ2-5
V gene: TRBV4-3
D gene: NA
clone size: once
CDR3 DNA: TGCGCCAGCAGCCCGACAGGCCGAGAGACCCAGTACTTC
CDR3 protein: CASSPTGRETQYF

J gene: TRBJ2-5
V gene: TRBV5-6
D gene: NA
clone size: NA
CDR3 DNA: TGTGCCAGCAGCTTGGTAACGGGGACAGCCATCCCCGGAGGGGAGACCCAGTACTTC
CDR3 protein: CASSLVTGTAIPGGETQYF

J gene: TRBJ2-1
V gene: TRBV5-4
D gene: NA
clone size: NA
CDR3 DNA: TGTGCCAGCAGCTTAACAAACAGGCGTAACAATGAGCAGTTCTTC
CDR3 protein: CASSLTNRRNNEQFF

J gene: TRBJ1-2
V gene: TRBV9
D gene: NA
clone size: NA
CDR3 DNA: TGTGCCAGCAGCGGCCAAGGGGGAGGGTTGGGCTACACCTTC
CDR3 protein: CASSGQGGGLGYTF

J gene: TRBJ1-2
V gene: TRBV12-3/TRBV12-4
D gene: NA
clone size: NA
CDR3 DNA: TGTGCCAGCAGTTTGGGGGACTTTGGCTACACCTTC
CDR3 protein: CASSLGDFGYTF

J gene: TRBJ2-1
V gene: TRBV6-1
D gene: TRBD2
clone size: NA
CDR3 DNA: TGTGCCAGCAGTGAACTAGCGGGGTCACAAAAGGAGCAGTTCTTC
CDR3 protein: CASSELAGSQKEQFF

J gene: TRBJ1-2
V gene: TRBV13
D gene: TRBD1
clone size: NA
CDR3 DNA: TGTGCCAGCAGCTCGGACAGGGATAACTATGGCTACACCTTC
CDR3 protein: CASSSDRDNYGYTF

J gene: TRBJ1-2
V gene: TRBV9
D gene: TRBD1
clone size: NA
CDR3 DNA: TGTGCCAGCAGCCCGCAGCAGGGGGCTCGACCGAACTATGGCTACACCTTC
CDR3 protein: CASSPQQGARPNYGYTF

J gene: TRBJ1-3
V gene: TRBV11-2
D gene: NA
clone size: NA
CDR3 DNA: TGTGCCAGCAGCCTGGCGGGGAGAGGAAACACCATATATTTT
CDR3 protein: CASSLAGRGNTIYF

J gene: TRBJ2-7
V gene: TRBV2
D gene: TRBD2
clone size: few
CDR3 DNA: TGTGCCAGCAGTGAAGCACTAGCGGGGGTCCAAGAGCAGTACTTC
CDR3 protein: CASSEALAGVQEQYF

J gene: TRBJ2-3
V gene: TRBV29-1
D gene: NA
clone size: once
CDR3 DNA: TGCAGCGTAGGGGGAGTGGATACGCAGTATTTT
CDR3 protein: CSVGGVDTQYF

J gene: TRBJ1-2
V gene: TRBV13
D gene: NA
clone size: NA
CDR3 DNA: TGTGCCAGCAGCTTAGGTAGGGGGATTGCTAACTATGGCTACACCTTC
CDR3 protein: CASSLGRGIANYGYTF

J gene: TRBJ1-2
V gene: TRBV5-6
D gene: NA
clone size: NA
CDR3 DNA: TGTGCCAGCAGCTTGAACAGGAACTATGGCTACACCTTC
CDR3 protein: CASSLNRNYGYTF

J gene: TRBJ2-7
V gene: TRBV5-1
D gene: NA
clone size: NA
CDR3 DNA: TGCGCCAGCAGCTTGGGAGGCACACCCTACGAGCAGTACTTC
CDR3 protein: CASSLGGTPYEQYF

J gene: TRBJ1-5
V gene: TRBV6-5
D gene: TRBD1
clone size: NA
CDR3 DNA: TGTGCCAGCAGGCCGGGACAGGTCAATCAGCCCCAGCATTTT
CDR3 protein: CASRPGQVNQPQHF

J gene: TRBJ2-7
V gene: TRBV6-5
D gene: NA
clone size: NA
CDR3 DNA: TGTGCCAGCAGCCCCGTTGCGGGGCCGCCCTACGAGCAGTACTTC
CDR3 protein: CASSPVAGPPYEQYF

J gene: TRBJ1-2
V gene: TRBV5-1
D gene: TRBD1
clone size: NA
CDR3 DNA: TGCGCCAGCAGCTTGGGGGACAGTAACTATGGCTACACCTTC
CDR3 protein: CASSLGDSNYGYTF

J gene: TRBJ2-3
V gene: TRBV29-1
D gene: NA
clone size: NA
CDR3 DNA: TGCAGCGTGGCTCTTGATACGCAGTATTTT
CDR3 protein: CSVALDTQYF

J gene: TRBJ2-4
V gene: TRBV19
D gene: TRBD2
clone size: NA
CDR3 DNA: TGTGCCAGTACGGAGGGAGGGAATGGAAACATTCAGTACTTC
CDR3 protein: CASTEGGNGNIQYF

J gene: TRBJ1-1
V gene: TRBV3-1/TRBV3-2
D gene: NA
clone size: NA
CDR3 DNA: TGTGCCAGCAGCCAAGATTGGGGCGACTCTGAAGCTTTCTTT
CDR3 protein: CASSQDWGDSEAFF

J gene: TRBJ1-1
V gene: TRBV12-3/TRBV12-4
D gene: NA
clone size: NA
CDR3 DNA: TGTGCCAGCAGGGCGGGGCCTGAAGCTTTCTTT
CDR3 protein: CASRAGPEAFF

J gene: TRBJ1-2
V gene: TRBV4-3
D gene: TRBD1
clone size: NA
CDR3 DNA: TGCGCCAGCAGCCTAGCCGTGACAGGGCAGGGGTATGGCTACACCTTC
CDR3 protein: CASSLAVTGQGYGYTF

J gene: TRBJ1-5
V gene: TRBV21-1
D gene: NA
clone size: NA
CDR3 DNA: TGTGCCAGCAGCAAAGAGTCCAGACACAATAGCAATCAGCCCCAGCATTTT
CDR3 protein: CASSKESRHNSNQPQHF

J gene: TRBJ1-2
V gene: TRBV19
D gene: NA
clone size: NA
CDR3 DNA: TGTGCCAGTAGTATTGCGGTTACCCTCAATCCTAACTATGGCTACACCTTC
CDR3 protein: CASSIAVTLNPNYGYTF

J gene: TRBJ2-5
V gene: TRBV24-1
D gene: NA
clone size: NA
CDR3 DNA: TGTGCCACCAGTGCACAGGGTCCCCCCAAAGAGACCCAGTACTTC
CDR3 protein: CATSAQGPPKETQYF

J gene: TRBJ1-2
V gene: TRBV6-5
D gene: TRBD1
clone size: once
CDR3 DNA: TGTGCCACCAACACAGGGGGCTATGGCTACACCTTC
CDR3 protein: CATNTGGYGYTF

J gene: TRBJ1-1
V gene: TRBV18
D gene: TRBD1
clone size: few
CDR3 DNA: TGTGCCAGCTCACCGCCGCCAGGGGGATTGAACACTGAAGCTTTCTTT
CDR3 protein: CASSPPPGGLNTEAFF

J gene: TRBJ2-1
V gene: TRBV6-1
D gene: TRBD1
clone size: few
CDR3 DNA: TGTGCCAGCAGTGAAGCTCGAGGGGGACAGGGTGGGTACAATGAGCAGTTCTTC
CDR3 protein: CASSEARGGQGGYNEQFF

J gene: TRBJ1-3
V gene: TRBV27
D gene: NA
clone size: NA
CDR3 DNA: TGTGCCAGCAGTCCCGGACTTGGAAACACCATATATTTT
CDR3 protein: CASSPGLGNTIYF

J gene: TRBJ1-3
V gene: TRBV6-6
D gene: NA
clone size: NA
CDR3 DNA: TGTGCCAGCAGATTTCTCAGGGATAGAGGAGGAAACACCATATATTTT
CDR3 protein: CASRFLRDRGGNTIYF

J gene: TRBJ2-3
V gene: TRBV5-5
D gene: TRBD1
clone size: NA
CDR3 DNA: TGTGCCAGCAGCCCCGATGGGACAGGGAACACAGATACGCAGTATTTT
CDR3 protein: CASSPDGTGNTDTQYF

J gene: TRBJ1-1
V gene: TRBV29-1
D gene: NA
clone size: NA
CDR3 DNA: TGCACCGTGAAACCTCCTGTGGACAGTATGAACACTGAAGCTTTCTTT
CDR3 protein: CTVKPPVDSMNTEAFF

J gene: TRBJ1-2
V gene: TRBV6-4
D gene: TRBD1
clone size: NA
CDR3 DNA: TGTGCCAGCGGCCGGGACAGGGTTTACGGCTACACCTTC
CDR3 protein: CASGRDRVYGYTF

J gene: TRBJ2-7
V gene: TRBV30
D gene: NA
clone size: NA
CDR3 DNA: TGTGCCTGGAACAGGGCATACGAGCAGTACTTC
CDR3 protein: CAWNRAYEQYF

J gene: TRBJ2-2
V gene: TRBV7-2
D gene: TRBD2
clone size: once
CDR3 DNA: TGTGCCAGCAGCTTAGATTTCCAGCGGGGGGCGAACACCGGGGAGCTGTTTTTT
CDR3 protein: CASSLDFQRGANTGELFF

J gene: TRBJ1-1
V gene: TRBV25-1
D gene: TRBD1
clone size: NA
CDR3 DNA: TGTGCCAGCTCGGACAGGATAGCTGAAGCTTTCTTT
CDR3 protein: CASSDRIAEAFF

J gene: TRBJ1-1
V gene: TRBV29-1
D gene: TRBD1
clone size: NA
CDR3 DNA: TGCAGCGTTGCCCTGACAGGGGCCACTGAAGCTTTCTTT
CDR3 protein: CSVALTGATEAFF

J gene: TRBJ2-2
V gene: TRBV7-3
D gene: NA
clone size: once
CDR3 DNA: TGTGCCAGCTCGAGAGTGGCCCGGGACGGGGAGCTGTTTTTT
CDR3 protein: CASSRVARDGELFF

J gene: TRBJ1-3
V gene: TRBV5-1
D gene: NA
clone size: NA
CDR3 DNA: TGCGCCAGCAGCTTACTTCCAGGGCCAGGAAACACCATATATTTT
CDR3 protein: CASSLLPGPGNTIYF

J gene: TRBJ2-3
V gene: TRBV6-2/TRBV6-3
D gene: NA
clone size: NA
CDR3 DNA: TGTGCCAGCAGTTACGATTGGCGGAGCACAGATACGCAGTATTTT
CDR3 protein: CASSYDWRSTDTQYF

J gene: TRBJ2-1
V gene: TRBV6-4
D gene: TRBD2
clone size: NA
CDR3 DNA: TGTGCCAGCAGTGACTCGGGGGGGACGTCCTACAATGAGCAGTTCTTC
CDR3 protein: CASSDSGGTSYNEQFF

J gene: TRBJ1-1
V gene: TRBV30
D gene: NA
clone size: NA
CDR3 DNA: TGTGCCTGGTCATACAGGGATCACACTGAAGCTTTCTTT
CDR3 protein: CAWSYRDHTEAFF